Presented here are 28 T cell receptor beta chains from one specimen sequenced in a study of T cells expressing NK-cell markers. Following a re-call of the 5' RACE reads, TCRdb has one entry per CDR3 protein and lacks DNA. This table holds a few hundred thousand distinct CDR3 sequences. Sample: blood T cells: a sorted CD56 or NKG2C T cell subset, CD4+ or CD8+ T cells, or bulk PBMC T cells (not recorded which). The source of these receptors is a young man in good health.

The chain carries TRBV30 and TRBJ1-2; checking the TCRdb D call of TRBD1 is not possible without DNA. Germline CDR1 and CDR2: GTSNPN and SVGIG (reference sequence). This CDR3 region has 11 residues. The CDR3 sequence: CAWDRGDGYTF.

The gene calls are TRBV30 and TRBJ2-2. CDR1 GTSNPN and CDR2 SVGIG come from the germline V gene (reference sequence). This CDR3 spans 13 amino acids. The CDR3 reads CAWRSMVPGELFF.

This chain links TRBV20-1 with TRBJ1-2. This CDR3 is built from 13 residues. Germline CDR1 reads DFQATT; CDR2 reads SNEGSKA (reference sequence). The CDR3 region is CSARAVVGYGYTF.

V is TRBV7-9 and J is TRBJ1-6; TCRdb calls TRBD1, which cannot be checked without DNA. Germline values: CDR1 SEHNR, CDR2 FQNEAQ (reference sequence). The CDR3 runs 16 residues. CDR3 loop: CASSKVRDRGNSPLHF.

The chain's CDR3 is CASRPGQGGIRETQYF. The chain carries TRBV12-3 or TRBV12-4 and TRBJ2-5; TCRdb proposes TRBD1, but this gene call is untestable without DNA. This CDR3 is built from 16 residues.

This chain joins TRBV6-5 and TRBJ2-7. Germline assignment: CDR1 MNHEY and CDR2 SVGAGI. CDR3 size: 15 residues. The CDR3 here is CASSYSTHGLYEQYF.

The chain combines TRBV3-1 with TRBJ1-4. From germline, CDR1 is LGHDT and CDR2 YNNKEL (reference sequence). The CDR3 runs 12 residues. This CDR3 is CASSQTREKLFF.

CDR3 sequence reads: CASSPQGQVGRLEQYF. The chain is built from TRBV18 and TRBJ2-7; TCRdb's D call, TRBD1, is unchecked because there is no DNA. Germline lookup yields CDR1 KGHSH and CDR2 LQKENI. CDR3 length: 16 residues.

The rearrangement links TRBV18 to TRBJ1-2. Germline V lookup: CDR1 KGHSH, CDR2 LQKENI. This CDR3 comprises 16 residues. This chain's CDR3 is CASSPGGTGLNYGYTF.

The J gene is TRBJ2-5, the V gene TRBV20-1; TCRdb selects TRBD1, and the lack of DNA leaves this call unchecked. Germline values: CDR1 DFQATT, CDR2 SNEGSKA (reference sequence). This CDR3 has 12 residues. The CDR3 is CSARIGTETQYF.

The V gene is TRBV6-5, the J gene TRBJ2-5; checking the TCRdb D call of TRBD1 is not possible without DNA. Germline V gene sequence: CDR1 MNHEY, CDR2 SVGAGI. The CDR3 runs to 16 residues. CDR3 amino acids: CASSYLDRGGRETQYF.

The genes are TRBV19 and TRBJ2-5. The CDR3 is made up of 13 amino acids. Germline CDR1 is LNHDA and CDR2 is SQIVND (reference sequence). The CDR3 sequence: CASSEGIKETQYF.

The chain couples TRBV20-1 to TRBJ1-1; the TRBD1 assignment by TCRdb is unverifiable without DNA. Germline CDR1 DFQATT, CDR2 SNEGSKA (reference sequence). The length of the CDR3 is 13 residues. CDR3 amino acids: CSAHTGGSTEAFF.

The chain employs TRBV12-3 or TRBV12-4 and TRBJ2-3; lacking DNA, the TRBD1 call made by TCRdb goes unchecked. This CDR3 is built from 14 residues. Here the CDR3 reads CASSFGQGVDTQYF.

The V gene is TRBV27, the J gene TRBJ2-2; the TRBD1 assignment by TCRdb is unverifiable without DNA. CDR3 length equals 17 residues. Germline-derived CDR1 and CDR2 are MNHEY and SMNVEV (reference sequence). The CDR3 protein is CASSLSGQPSNTGELFF.

V usage is TRBV5-1 and J usage is TRBJ2-2; TCRdb selects TRBD2, and the lack of DNA leaves this call unchecked. The CDR3 contains 14 residues. Germline CDR1 SGHRS, CDR2 YFSETQ. CDR3 region: CASSFLLGSGELFF.

This sequence joins TRBV12-3 or TRBV12-4 and TRBJ2-3; TCRdb lists TRBD1, though no DNA is available to test this call. The CDR3 totals 13 residues. CDR3 amino acids: CASNRDGDDTQYF.

The chain uses TRBV29-1 and TRBJ2-5. This CDR3 has 14 amino acids. Germline CDR1 is SQVTM and CDR2 is ANQGSEA. This CDR3 reads CSVDRFTAQETQYF. Complete variable domain (other parts from reference TRBV29-1 and TRBJ2-5): SAVISQKPSRDICQRGTSLTIQCQVDSQVTMMFWYRQQPGQSLTLIATANQGSEATYESGFVIDKFPISRPNLTFSTLTVSNMSPEDSSIYLCSVDRFTAQETQYFGPGTRLLVL.

CDR3 sequence reads: CASSLWEASRSEQYF. The gene calls are TRBV28 and TRBJ2-7; there is no DNA to check the TCRdb D call of TRBD2. The CDR3 contains 15 residues. Germline CDR1 MDHEN, CDR2 SYDVKM.

The chain is built from TRBV7-2 and TRBJ2-3; TCRdb returns TRBD1, unconfirmable since there is no DNA. The germline CDR1 and CDR2 sequences are SGHTA and FQGNSA. The CDR3 loop spans 13 amino acids. The CDR3 region is CASSFTEGDTQYF.

The chain links TRBV24-1 to TRBJ2-2; the TCRdb D gene call, TRBD1, has no DNA to confirm it. This CDR3 has 13 residues. CDR1 and CDR2 (germline): KGHDR, SFDVKD. The CDR3 reads CATRPGGTGELFF.

The chain is built from TRBV5-1 and TRBJ1-4. This CDR3 contains 15 residues. Germline loops: CDR1 SGHRS, CDR2 YFSETQ. This CDR3 is CANSHGGAPNEKLFF.

This chain joins TRBV25-1 and TRBJ2-7; TCRdb designates TRBD1, a call that cannot be tested without DNA. The CDR3 has 13 amino acids. In germline, CDR1 is MGHDK, CDR2 SYGVNS. This chain's CDR3 is CASTGQGTGEQYF.

The chain recombines TRBV5-4 with TRBJ2-5; TCRdb indicates TRBD1, and absent DNA this call remains unverified. CDR3 length: 17 residues. CDR1 and CDR2 (germline): SGHNT, YYREEE (reference sequence). The CDR3 loop is CASDGGLGLNFQETQYF.

V and J are TRBV5-1 and TRBJ2-1. The germline CDR1 and CDR2 sequences are SGHRS and YFSETQ. This CDR3 has 13 residues. CDR3 protein: CASSLTPEGEQFF.

V gene TRBV12-3 or TRBV12-4 combines with J gene TRBJ1-3. This CDR3 spans 11 amino acids. The CDR3 reads CASAGGNTIYF.

The CDR3: CASTLQVGEGAKNIQYF. This sequence joins TRBV12-3 or TRBV12-4 and TRBJ2-4; TCRdb selects TRBD2, and the lack of DNA leaves this call unchecked. CDR3 length: 17 amino acids.

V and J are TRBV5-1 and TRBJ2-3; the TCRdb D gene call, TRBD1, has no DNA to confirm it. The CDR3 is made up of 13 amino acids. Looked up from germline, CDR1 is SGHRS and CDR2 is YFSETQ. The CDR3 sequence: CASSEANKGAQYF.